The 8 T cell receptor beta chains below all came from one sample that was sequenced in a study of T-cell reconstitution after alpha-beta-depleted transplantation in children. The TCRbeta library was prepared with unique molecular identifiers. One entry per CDR3 protein, called by TCRdb with MiXCR from the PCR reads. The sample yields 700,000 to 950,000 distinct CDR3 sequences, approximately 15% seen once. The specimen was PBMCs, mostly from graft donor cells, collected 360 days after TCRalphabeta/CD19-depleted stem cell transplant. These TCRs come from a male patient aged 10 to 17 who had a stem cell transplant for acute lymphoblastic leukemia, so the T cells may come from the graft donor.

The chain has TRBV28 and TRBJ2-2; D uncertain. V lost 8 bases and J lost 2, with 18 bases in between. CDR1 is MDHEN, CDR2 SYDVKM, per germline. The CDR3 runs 16 residues. The CDR3 protein is CASHDTLQINTGELFF. The CDR3 region has the DNA TGTGCCAGCCATGACACACTCCAGATTAACACCGGGGAGCTGTTTTTT.

This chain links TRBV20-1 with TRBJ2-5; no clear D. The germline CDR1 and CDR2 sequences are DFQATT and SNEGSKA (reference sequence). The CDR3 consists of 16 residues. V lost 0 bases and J lost 2, with 16 bases in between. CDR3 amino acids: CSARDFVLPWQETQYF. CDR3 DNA sequence: TGCAGTGCTAGAGATTTCGTCCTCCCCTGGCAAGAGACCCAGTACTTC.

The genes are TRBV12-3 or TRBV12-4 and TRBJ1-4; 8 bases agree with TRBD1. The CDR3 contains 15 residues. Unmatched junction bases numbered 8, after V lost 5 bases and J lost 6 bases. CDR3 loop: CASSPWTGSDEKLFF. The CDR3 DNA sequence: TGTGCCAGCAGTCCGTGGACAGGGTCGGATGAAAAACTGTTTTTT.

The chain uses TRBV20-1 and TRBJ1-4; D is ambiguous. The CDR3 is 13 residues long. Germline CDR1 reads DFQATT; CDR2 reads SNEGSKA (reference sequence). V was pared by 6 bases and J by 4 bases, with 12 bases between. The CDR3 protein is CSAGRRYNEKLFF. The CDR3 DNA reads as TGCAGTGCCGGACGGAGATATAATGAAAAACTGTTTTTT.

This clonotype was observed at least ten times. This chain joins TRBV29-1 and TRBJ1-2; D may be TRBD1 (6 bases). V was trimmed by 4 bases and J by 8 bases, leaving 8 bases between them. CDR1 SQVTM and CDR2 ANQGSEA come from the germline V gene. This CDR3 contains 10 residues. The DNA for the CDR3 is TGCAGCGTTGGGACAGAAGGCTACACCTTC. It encodes CSVGTEGYTF.

This chain joins TRBV10-3 and TRBJ1-5; D gene ambiguous. The V gene's germline CDR1 is ENHRY and CDR2 SYGVKD. The ends were cut back, 2 bases at V and 3 bases at J, with 8 bases in the middle. This CDR3 is 14 amino acids long. The CDR3 DNA follows: TGTGCCATCAGTGAGGGTTTCGACAATCAGCCCCAGCATTTT. This codes for CAISEGFDNQPQHF.

The CDR3 DNA follows: TGCAGTGCTCCCCGCGGGAGTACCTACGAGCAGTACTTC. It specifies CSAPRGSTYEQYF. The chain is built from TRBV20-1 and TRBJ2-7; 7 bases agree with TRBD2. The germline V gene encodes CDR1 DFQATT and CDR2 SNEGSKA (reference sequence). This CDR3 region has 13 residues. V shed 5 bases and J 2 bases; nucleotides not matched to a gene: 6.

The V and J genes are TRBV18 and TRBJ2-3; 8 bases map to TRBD2. Germline CDR1 reads KGHSH; CDR2 reads LQKENI. J gave up 5 bases and V 2 bases, and 3 bases lay outside the gene matches. This CDR3 is 14 amino acids long. CDR3 residues: CASSPSREGDTQYF. The CDR3 DNA is TGTGCCAGCTCACCAAGCCGGGAGGGAGATACGCAGTATTTT.